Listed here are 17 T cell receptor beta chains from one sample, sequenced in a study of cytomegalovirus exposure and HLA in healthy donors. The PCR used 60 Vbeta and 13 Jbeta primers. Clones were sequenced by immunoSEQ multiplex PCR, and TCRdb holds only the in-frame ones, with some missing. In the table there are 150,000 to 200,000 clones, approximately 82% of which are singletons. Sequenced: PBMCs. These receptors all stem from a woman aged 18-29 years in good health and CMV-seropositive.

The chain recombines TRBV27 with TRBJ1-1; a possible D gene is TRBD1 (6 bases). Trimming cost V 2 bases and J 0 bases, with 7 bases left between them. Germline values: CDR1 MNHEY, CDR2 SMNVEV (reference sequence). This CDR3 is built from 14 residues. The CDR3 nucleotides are TGTGCCAGCAGTTTAGGGACACTGAACACTGAAGCTTTCTTT. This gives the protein CASSLGTLNTEAFF.

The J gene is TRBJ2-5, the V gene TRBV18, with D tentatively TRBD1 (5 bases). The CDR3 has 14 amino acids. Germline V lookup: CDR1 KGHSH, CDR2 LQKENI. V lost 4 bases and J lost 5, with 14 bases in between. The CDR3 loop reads CASSLQGIRETQYF. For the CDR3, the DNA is TGTGCCAGCTCACTCCAGGGCATCCGGGAGACCCAGTACTTC.

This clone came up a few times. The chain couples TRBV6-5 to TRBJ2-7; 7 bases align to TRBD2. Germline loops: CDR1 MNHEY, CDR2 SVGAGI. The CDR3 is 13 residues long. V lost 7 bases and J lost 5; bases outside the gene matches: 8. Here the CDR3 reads CASMEPAGHEQYF. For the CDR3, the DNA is TGTGCCAGCATGGAGCCAGCGGGGCACGAGCAGTACTTC.

The CDR3, as DNA: TGTGCCAGCAGCTCCCACCGCGGGAGCCTAAATTCTGGGGCCAACGTCCTGACTTTC. Translation gives CASSSHRGSLNSGANVLTF. The rearrangement joins TRBV11-2 to TRBJ2-6; 7 nucleotides match TRBD2. Looked up from germline, CDR1 is SGHAT and CDR2 is FQNNGV. J gave up 1 base and V 4 bases, and 13 bases lay outside the gene matches. The CDR3 has 19 residues.

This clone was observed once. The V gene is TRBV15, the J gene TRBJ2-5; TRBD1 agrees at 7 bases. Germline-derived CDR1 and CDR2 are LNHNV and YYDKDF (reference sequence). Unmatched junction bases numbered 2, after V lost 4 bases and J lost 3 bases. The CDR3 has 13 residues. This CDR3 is CATSKGTEETQYF. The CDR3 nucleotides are TGTGCCACCAGCAAAGGGACAGAAGAGACCCAGTACTTC.

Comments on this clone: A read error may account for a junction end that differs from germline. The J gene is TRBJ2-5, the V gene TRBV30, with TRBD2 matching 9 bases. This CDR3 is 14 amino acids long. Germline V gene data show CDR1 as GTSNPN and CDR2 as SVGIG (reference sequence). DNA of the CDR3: TGTGCCTGTCGGCGGGGGGGTATCCAAGGGACCCAGTACTTC. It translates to CACRRGGIQGTQYF.

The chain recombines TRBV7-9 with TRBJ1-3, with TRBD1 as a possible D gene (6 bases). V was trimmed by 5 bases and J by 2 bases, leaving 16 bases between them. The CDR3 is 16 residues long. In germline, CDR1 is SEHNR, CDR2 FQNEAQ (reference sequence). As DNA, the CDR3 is TGTGCCAGCAGCAAATTGGGGCAGGGGCCTGGAAACACCATATATTTT. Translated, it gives CASSKLGQGPGNTIYF.

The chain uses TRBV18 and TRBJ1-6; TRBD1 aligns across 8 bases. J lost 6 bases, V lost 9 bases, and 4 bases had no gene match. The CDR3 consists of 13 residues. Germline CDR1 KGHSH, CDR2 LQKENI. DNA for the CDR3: TGTGCCAGTAAGGGACAGGCTAATTCACCCCTCCACTTT. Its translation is CASKGQANSPLHF.

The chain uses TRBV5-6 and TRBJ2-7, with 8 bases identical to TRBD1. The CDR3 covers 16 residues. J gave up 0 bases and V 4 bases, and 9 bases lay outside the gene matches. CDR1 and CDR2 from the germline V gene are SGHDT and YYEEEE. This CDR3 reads CASSPGGRGLSYEQYV. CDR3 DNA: TGTGCCAGCAGCCCAGGGGGCCGGGGCCTCTCCTACGAGCAGTACGTC.

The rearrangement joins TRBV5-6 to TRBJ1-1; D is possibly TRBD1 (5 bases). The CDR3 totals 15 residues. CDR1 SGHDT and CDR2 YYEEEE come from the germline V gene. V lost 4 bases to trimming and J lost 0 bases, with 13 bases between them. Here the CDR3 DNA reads TGTGCCAGCAGCGGCGCCGGGACTGTGAACACTGAAGCTTTCTTT. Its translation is CASSGAGTVNTEAFF.

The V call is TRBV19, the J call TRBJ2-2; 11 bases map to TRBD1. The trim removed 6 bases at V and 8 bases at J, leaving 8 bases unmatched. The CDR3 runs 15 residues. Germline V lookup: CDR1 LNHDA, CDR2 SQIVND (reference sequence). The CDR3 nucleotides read TGTGCCAGTAGGCCGGGACAGGGGGTAAGAGGGGAGCTGTTTTTT. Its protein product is CASRPGQGVRGELFF.

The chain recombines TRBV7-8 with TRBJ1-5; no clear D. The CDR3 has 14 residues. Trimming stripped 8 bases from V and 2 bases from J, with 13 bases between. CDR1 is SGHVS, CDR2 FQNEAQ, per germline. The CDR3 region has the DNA TGTGCCAGCCGGAGCGGGGTAGGCAATCAGCCCCAGCATTTT. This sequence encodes CASRSGVGNQPQHF.

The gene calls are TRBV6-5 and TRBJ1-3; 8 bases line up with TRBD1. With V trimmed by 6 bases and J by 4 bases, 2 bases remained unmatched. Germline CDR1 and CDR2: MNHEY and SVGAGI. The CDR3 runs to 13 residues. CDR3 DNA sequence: TGTGCCAGCAGAACAGGGGGAGGAAACACCATATATTTT. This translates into CASRTGGGNTIYF.

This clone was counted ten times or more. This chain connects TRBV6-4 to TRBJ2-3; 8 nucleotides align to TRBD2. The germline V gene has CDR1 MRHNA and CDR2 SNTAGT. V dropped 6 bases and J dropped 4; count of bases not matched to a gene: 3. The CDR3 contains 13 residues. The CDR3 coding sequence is TGTGCCAGCAGCGGGGGGGCTTCAGATACGCAGTATTTT. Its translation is CASSGGASDTQYF.

CDR3 sequence (DNA): TGTGCCACCAGCAGAGAGGCGCTCCGGGGGCAAGAGACCCAGTACTTC. This encodes CATSREALRGQETQYF. J is TRBJ2-5 and V is TRBV15; perhaps TRBD2 as D (6 bases). Trimming took 0 bases from V and 2 from J, leaving 13 bases between them. The CDR3 totals 16 residues. Looked up from germline, CDR1 is LNHNV and CDR2 is YYDKDF (reference sequence). The entire variable domain, with the rest obtained from reference TRBV15 and TRBJ2-5, is as follows: DAMVIQNPRYQVTQFGKPVTLSCSQTLNHNVMYWYQQKSSQAPKLLFHYYDKDFNNEADTPDNFQSRRPNTSFCFLDIRSPGLGDTAMYLCATSREALRGQETQYFGPGTRLLVL.

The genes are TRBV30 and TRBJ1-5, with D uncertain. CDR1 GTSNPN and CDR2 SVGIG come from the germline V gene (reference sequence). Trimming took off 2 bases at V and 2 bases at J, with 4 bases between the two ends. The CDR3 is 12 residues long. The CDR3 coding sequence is TGTGCCTGGAGTTTAGGCAATCAGCCCCAGCATTTT. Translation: CAWSLGNQPQHF.

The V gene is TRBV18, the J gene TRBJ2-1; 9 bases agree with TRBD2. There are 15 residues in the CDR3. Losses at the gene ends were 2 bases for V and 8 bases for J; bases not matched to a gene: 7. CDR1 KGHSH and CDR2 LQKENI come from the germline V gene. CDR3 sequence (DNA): TGTGCCAGCTCACCAGTAGCGCGGGGGGGGTATGAGCAGTTCTTC. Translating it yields CASSPVARGGYEQFF.